Presented here are 18 T cell receptor beta chains from one specimen sequenced in a study of CD8 T cells in ankylosing spondylitis. Each CDR3 protein gets one entry after TCRdb re-called the 5' RACE reads with MiXCR. Of about 200,000 distinct CDR3 sequences in the sample, 9.5% to 15% are singletons; the top ten hold approximately 17%. The sequenced sample was blood, either unsorted or a sorted T cell fraction (not recorded which). All receptors derive from a male donor with ankylosing spondylitis or in good health (not recorded which).

This clonotype was observed a few times. The chain has TRBV7-9 and TRBJ1-3; D remains ambiguous. The germline V and J ends were trimmed by 5 bases and 2 bases, with 10 bases remaining between them. The length of the CDR3 is 14 residues. CDR1 and CDR2 (germline): SEHNR, FQNEAQ (reference sequence). This CDR3 is CASSHPGPGNTIYF. The DNA of the CDR3 is TGTGCCAGCAGCCATCCGGGTCCTGGAAACACCATATATTTT. Together with reference TRBV7-9 and TRBJ1-3, the CDR3 gives the full variable domain: DTGVSQNPRHKITKRGQNVTFRCDPISEHNRLYWYRQTLGQGPEFLTYFQNEAQLEKSRLLSDRFSAERPKGSFSTLEIQRTEQGDSAMYLCASSHPGPGNTIYFGEGSWLTVV.

The chain links TRBV12-3 or TRBV12-4 to TRBJ2-7, with 7 bases lining up with TRBD1. This CDR3 contains 15 residues. V lost 5 bases to trimming and J lost 2 bases; unmatched junction nucleotides: 9. CDR3 bases: TGTGCCAGCAGTCCGACGTTGACAGGGCCCTACGAGCAGTACTTC. Translation gives CASSPTLTGPYEQYF.

This clonotype came up a few times. The chain employs TRBV9 and TRBJ2-2; weak D call: TRBD2 (5 bases). The CDR3 spans 16 residues. V lost 0 bases to trimming and J lost 3 bases, with 12 bases between them. Germline-derived CDR1 and CDR2 are SGDLS and YYNGEE. The CDR3 spells CASSVGLADYTGELFF. The DNA for the CDR3 is TGTGCCAGCAGCGTAGGGCTAGCCGATTACACCGGGGAGCTGTTTTTT.

This clonotype was seen a handful of times. The chain links TRBV2 to TRBJ2-3; D is tentatively TRBD1 or TRBD2 (7 bases each). Trimming left V 6 bases short and J 6 bases short, with 19 bases between. Germline lookup yields CDR1 SNHLY and CDR2 FYNNEI. This CDR3 has 15 amino acids. The CDR3 DNA follows: TGTGCCAGCAGACCGACAGGGAGGGACTGGGATACGCAGTATTTT. As protein: CASRPTGRDWDTQYF. Combining the CDR3 with reference TRBV2 and TRBJ2-3 gives the whole variable domain EPEVTQTPSHQVTQMGQEVILRCVPISNHLYFYWYRQILGQKVEFLVSFYNNEISEKSEIFDDQFSVERPDGSNFTLKIRSTKLEDSAMYFCASRPTGRDWDTQYFGPGTRLTVL.

The chain combines TRBV5-6 with TRBJ2-7; a possible D gene is TRBD1 (7 bases). The germline gives CDR1 SGHDT, CDR2 YYEEEE. V lost 4 bases, J lost 3 bases, and 14 bases lay in between. CDR3 length: 14 amino acids. In DNA, the CDR3 is TGTGCCAGCAGCCCGGAGGGACAGTACTACGAGCAGTACTTC. Protein sequence: CASSPEGQYYEQYF.

In DNA form, the CDR3 reads TGTGCCAGTTCCGGATCCGGAGCGGGTGCTGTAGCCAAAAACATTCAGTACTTC. It is translated as CASSGSGAGAVAKNIQYF. The V call is TRBV11-2, the J call TRBJ2-4; D is perhaps TRBD2 (6 bases). Trimming took 9 bases from V and 0 from J, leaving 24 bases between them. This CDR3 spans 18 amino acids. Per the germline V gene, CDR1 is SGHAT and CDR2 is FQNNGV. Drawing the rest from reference TRBV11-2 and TRBJ2-4, the complete variable domain is EAGVAQSPRYKIIEKRQSVAFWCNPISGHATLYWYQQILGQGPKLLIQFQNNGVVDDSQLPKDRFSAERLKGVDSTLKIQPAKLEDSAVYLCASSGSGAGAVAKNIQYFGAGTRLSVL.

This clonotype was seen a few times. The chain combines TRBV7-9 with TRBJ2-1; tentatively, D is TRBD1 (6 bases). V lost 5 bases and J 4 bases, leaving 18 bases between the germline ends. Per germline, CDR1 SEHNR and CDR2 FQNEAQ (reference sequence). There are 16 residues in the CDR3. CDR3 residues: CASSMGHSDVYNEQFF. CDR3 DNA: TGTGCCAGCAGCATGGGACACAGTGATGTGTACAATGAGCAGTTCTTC.

In its sample, this clonotype was seen many times. The gene calls are TRBV4-1 and TRBJ1-1, with D maybe TRBD1 (6 bases). The CDR3 is made up of 13 amino acids. Germline assignment: CDR1 MGHRA and CDR2 YSYEKL. V was cut by 5 bases and J by 5 bases, with 12 bases left in between. The CDR3 region has the DNA TGCGCCAGCAGCGATACAGGGATGACTGAAGCTTTCTTT. Its translation: CASSDTGMTEAFF.

The J gene is TRBJ2-7, the V gene TRBV6-5; D remains unclear. The V end lost 4 bases, the J end lost 3 bases, and 10 bases lay between the germline ends. This CDR3 has 13 residues. Germline V gives CDR1 MNHEY, CDR2 SVGAGI. The chain's CDR3 is CASSSYLGYEQYF. The CDR3 nucleotides are TGTGCCAGCAGTTCCTATCTAGGCTACGAGCAGTACTTC.

This clonotype was seen a few times. The CDR3 nucleotides read TGTGCCAGCAGTTCCCAGGGACTAGCGGGGGGGCTTAATGAGCAGTTCTTC. Its translation: CASSSQGLAGGLNEQFF. The V and J genes are TRBV12-3 or TRBV12-4 and TRBJ2-1; 16 nucleotides agree with TRBD2. V was pared by 4 bases and J by 7 bases, with 7 bases of the junction left unmatched. There are 17 residues in the CDR3.

The chain employs TRBV6-5 and TRBJ2-7; the match to TRBD1 covers 7 bases. The CDR3 has 14 amino acids. V dropped 0 bases and J dropped 2; count of bases not matched to a gene: 1. The germline CDR1 and CDR2 sequences are MNHEY and SVGAGI. CDR3 in DNA: TGTGCCAGCAGTTACTCGACAGGGACCTACGAGCAGTACTTC. Translating gives CASSYSTGTYEQYF.

A word on this clonotype: The junction does not match germline at one end; this may be a read error. The chain uses TRBV20-1 and TRBJ2-1; D remains ambiguous. Germline-derived CDR1 and CDR2 are DFQATT and SNEGSKA (reference sequence). The CDR3 length is 13 residues. The chain's CDR3 is CSARGAHYYEQFF. The CDR3, as DNA: TGCAGTGCTAGGGGTGCCCACTACTATGAGCAGTTCTTC.

This clonotype was picked up a small number of times. CDR3 sequence (DNA): TGTGCTAGTGGTTTGGGCCAGGGGGCCTACGAGCAGTACTTC. As protein: CASGLGQGAYEQYF. The chain combines TRBV12-5 with TRBJ2-7, with 7 bases aligning to TRBD1. In germline, CDR1 is LGHNT, CDR2 FRNRAP. The ends lost 1 base at V and 2 bases at J; junction bases unmatched: 2. There are 14 residues in the CDR3.

This clonotype appeared a few times. Written as DNA, the CDR3 is TGTGCCAGCAGTTACTCGGACGGCGGCGGCTACGAGCAGTACTTC. The encoded protein is CASSYSDGGGYEQYF. The rearrangement links TRBV6-5 to TRBJ2-7; D gene unclear. Germline-derived CDR1 and CDR2 are MNHEY and SVGAGI. The germline V and J ends were trimmed by 0 bases and 3 bases, with 12 bases remaining between them. The CDR3 totals 15 residues.

This chain connects TRBV21-1 to TRBJ2-5; the D call TRBD1 from the table was never checked on the DNA. TRBV21-1 is recorded as a pseudogene. The CDR3 has 17 residues. The CDR3 region is CASSKEGTPAFGETQYF. CDR3 nucleotide sequence: TGTGCCAGCAGCAAAGAAGGGACCCCTGCGTTTGGGGAGACCCAGTACTTC.

The CDR3 nucleotides read TGTGCCAGCAGCCTCCCGGACTCCTACGAGCAGTACTTC. It encodes CASSLPDSYEQYF. This sequence joins TRBV14 and TRBJ2-7; D remains ambiguous. This CDR3 contains 13 residues. V lost 4 bases to trimming and J lost 0 bases, with 7 bases between them. CDR1 and CDR2 from the germline V gene are SGHDN and FVKESK.

This clonotype was recorded at least ten times. The chain uses TRBV5-1 and TRBJ1-1, with D possibly TRBD1 on 6 matching bases. Germline CDR1 reads SGHRS; CDR2 reads YFSETQ. CDR3 length equals 14 residues. Trimming pared 5 bases from V and 6 bases from J, leaving 17 bases between. CDR3 coding DNA: TGCGCCAGCAGTCGGGACCCCGGGGGGCCTGAAGCTTTCTTT. Translated, it gives CASSRDPGGPEAFF.

The V gene is TRBV6-1, the J gene TRBJ2-7, with D unresolved. This CDR3 comprises 13 residues. Trimming left V 3 bases short and J 0 bases short, with 6 bases between. Germline V gives CDR1 MNHNS, CDR2 SASEGT. DNA for the CDR3: TGTGCCAGCAGTGATGGAGCCTCCTACGAGCAGTACTTC. This encodes CASSDGASYEQYF.